Listed here is a single TCR beta chain. Antigen: not known. The CDR3 totals 16 residues. CDR1 and CDR2 from the germline V gene are WNHNN and SYGVQD (reference sequence). Trimming left V 10 bases short and J 3 bases short, with 25 bases between. This record belongs to a study of cytomegalovirus exposure and HLA in healthy donors. General study results and limits: TCR sequences were mostly rare, though some public TCRs occurred in many donors.

PCR primers comprised 60 Vbeta and 13 Jbeta primers. Libraries were prepared by immunoSEQ multiplex PCR; TCRdb keeps only in-frame clonotypes and omits some of them. The repertoire table contains 25,000 to 40,000 clones. The sequenced material came from PBMCs. The TCR sequence derives from a man between 40 and 49 years old in good health and CMV-seronegative. This rearrangement joins TRBV10-1 to TRBJ2-7; tentatively, D is TRBD1 (7 bases). In DNA form, the CDR3 reads TGCGCCACAACCCCAGGGGGGCCGGGACAGCTCTACGAGCAGTACTTC. It codes for CATTPGGPGQLYEQYF.